This T cell receptor beta chain was recorded in a study of blood T cell repertoires in COVID-19. Study-wide background: Material from acute and convalescent COVID-19 was sourced from the United States, Italy and Spain. PBMCs, B-cell-depleted T cells, or T cells were the source of the cDNA or gDNA that made up the material.

Authors' methods: Nucleated cell number was recorded as an estimate derived from reference gene primer amplification. Assay used: immunoSEQ multiplex PCR; TCRdb lists only in-frame clones, some missing. The DNA was the basis for D and trimming; V, J and clone size are from that table. The sample carries fewer than 300,000 clones, around three quarters recorded once. The germline V and J ends were trimmed by 1 base and 7 bases, with 5 bases remaining between them. Per the germline V gene, CDR1 is LNHDA and CDR2 is SQIVND (reference sequence). This CDR3 is built from 13 residues. The sample consisted of peripheral blood. The sequence derives from a woman at least 80 years old with acute or convalescent COVID-19. V and J are TRBV19 and TRBJ1-6; unclear D gene. In nucleotides, the CDR3 is TGTGCCAGTAGTATAGCGCAGAATTCACCCCTCCACTTT. Translation gives CASSIAQNSPLHF.